This entry lists 15 T cell receptor beta chains sequenced from one sample in a study of tumor-infiltrating lymphocytes in primary liver carcinoma. TCR beta cDNA came from about 0.45 ug total RNA, primed with a constant-region primer. Three-round nested multiplex PCR performed with slightly modified ARM-PCR produced the TCR beta libraries. The opening two PCR rounds, roughly 11 cycles each, paired TRBV1-TRBV30 forward primers with a C-beta reverse primer. TCRdb reprocessed the multiplex PCR reads with MiXCR, giving one entry per CDR3 protein. Among about 100,000 distinct CDR3 sequences listed, 65% to 75% were seen once. Unsorted bulk tissue, about 19-32 mg of it, served as the source for co-extraction of RNA and DNA. Sequencing was done on a sample of liver tumor tissue from sampling region 2. Documented subset: tumor region T2, inferior pole. These receptors originate from a woman between 55 and 75 years old with primary liver carcinoma and hepatitis B virus infection.

The chain employs TRBV29-1 and TRBJ2-3; possibly TRBD2 for D (6 bases). The germline CDR1 and CDR2 sequences are SQVTM and ANQGSEA. The CDR3 is 13 amino acids. The CDR3 nucleotides are TGCAGTCTTGATCCGGGGGGCACAGATACGCAGTATTTT. It is translated as CSLDPGGTDTQYF.

This clonotype occurred many times. The CDR3 is CASSLDGGIYNEQFF. In DNA, the CDR3 is TGCGCCAGCAGCTTGGATGGCGGGATCTACAATGAGCAGTTCTTC. The chain employs TRBV5-1 and TRBJ2-1; TRBD2 is a possible D gene (6 bases). From germline, CDR1 is SGHRS and CDR2 YFSETQ. The CDR3 contains 15 residues. V lost 0 bases and J lost 3, with 10 bases in between.

With respect to this clonotype: The CDR3 ends on some other residue instead of the conserved phenylalanine or tryptophan, so this is likely a read error. The DNA is left out, because the CDR3 cannot be placed on it with certainty; the CDR3 is given as TCRdb lists it. The chain links TRBV5-4 to TRBJ1-2. The germline V gene has CDR1 SGHNT and CDR2 YYREEE (reference sequence). The CDR3 length equals 16 residues, ends included. The CDR3: CASSLAPRGTGYGYAL.

This clonotype has a handful of counts. The V and J genes are TRBV10-3 and TRBJ2-2; 8 bases line up with TRBD1. The CDR3 covers 15 residues. The V and J ends lost 10 bases and 1 base, in that order; junction bases with no gene match: 8. The germline CDR1 and CDR2 sequences are ENHRY and SYGVKD. The CDR3 protein is CATKLGTGNTGELFF. The DNA for the CDR3 is TGTGCCACCAAGCTTGGGACAGGGAACACCGGGGAGCTGTTTTTT.

Regarding this clonotype: One end of the junction fails to match germline, which may point to a read error. The chain carries TRBV5-1 and TRBJ2-2; 14 bases align to TRBD2. Germline V gives CDR1 SGHRS, CDR2 YFSETQ. The CDR3 totals 17 residues. CDR3 sequence: CASSHGTSGSITGELFF. The CDR3 region has the DNA TGCGCCAGCAGCCACGGGACTAGCGGGAGTATCACCGGGGAGTTGTTTTTT.

This clonotype was observed once. V usage is TRBV6-6 and J usage is TRBJ2-1; 14 positions match TRBD2. The CDR3 runs to 17 residues. Trimming removed 6 bases from V and 12 bases from J; junction bases left unmatched: 16. Germline V lookup: CDR1 MNHNY, CDR2 SVGAGI (reference sequence). CDR3 bases: TGTGCCAGCAGCGCCGGGACTAGCGGGAGCTGGGTCGATGTGCAGTTCTTC. This codes for CASSAGTSGSWVDVQFF.

The V and J genes are TRBV29-1 and TRBJ2-1, with D perhaps given as TRBD1 or TRBD2 (6 bases each). Germline CDR1 and CDR2: SQVTM and ANQGSEA. This CDR3 spans 14 amino acids. CDR3 sequence (DNA): TGCAGTGCCCTAAAGGGGGACTGGATAGGTGAGCAGTTCTTC. Amino acids: CSALKGDWIGEQFF.

About this clonotype: Being one base from a much bigger clone, this may be a read error. CDR3 nucleotide sequence: TGCGTCAGCAGCTCCTCCTCCGGGAGTTACGAGCAGTACTTC. It is translated as CVSSSSSGSYEQYF. The gene calls are TRBV5-1 and TRBJ2-7; possible D gene TRBD2, 6 bases. The germline gives CDR1 SGHRS, CDR2 YFSETQ. CDR3 length: 14 residues.

With regard to this clonotype: Relative to the germline gene, one junction end is altered; a read error may explain this. V usage is TRBV12-3 or TRBV12-4 and J usage is TRBJ2-6; 7 positions agree with TRBD1. The CDR3 is 17 amino acids. DNA for the CDR3: TGTGCCAGCAGAAGGACAGGTTCCCCTGCCGGGGTCAACGTCCTGACTTTC. Its protein product is CASRRTGSPAGVNVLTF.

The chain recombines TRBV24-1 with TRBJ2-1, with TRBD1 matching 11 bases. The CDR3 spans 15 residues. With 7 bases clipped from V and 4 bases from J, the junction kept 5 bases outside the gene matches. Germline V CDR1 and CDR2: KGHDR, SFDVKD. Written as DNA, the CDR3 is TGTGCCACCAGGGCGGGACAGGGGGAGTACAATGAGCAGTTCTTC. Residues: CATRAGQGEYNEQFF.

To note about this clonotype: This likely comes from a read error, as the CDR3 has no conserved phenylalanine or tryptophan at its end. The chain carries TRBV11-2 and TRBJ2-3, with D perhaps TRBD1 or TRBD2 (5 bases each). In germline, CDR1 is SGHAT, CDR2 FQNNGV. The CDR3 is 21 residues long. The CDR3 DNA follows: TGTGCCAGCAGCCCAGGAGCGGTCCTGAAGGGGCGTGCAGCTAACACGGATATGCAGTATTTA. It is translated as CASSPGAVLKGRAANTDMQYL.

In this sample, this clonotype turned up many times. The chain has TRBV4-2 and TRBJ1-2; 7 bases agree with TRBD1. With V trimmed by 1 base and J by 7 bases, 6 bases remained unmatched. This CDR3 has 14 amino acids. Germline assignment: CDR1 LGHNA and CDR2 YNFKEQ. DNA of the CDR3: TGTGCCAGCAGCCAAGCAGGGGAGGGGGCTGGCTACACCTTC. Translated, it gives CASSQAGEGAGYTF.

This rearrangement joins TRBV24-1 to TRBJ2-2, with 7 bases lining up with TRBD2. V shed 5 bases, J shed 4 bases, and the junction held 24 bases outside the gene matches. The CDR3 totals 21 residues. Germline V lookup: CDR1 KGHDR, CDR2 SFDVKD. The DNA for the CDR3 is TGTGCCACCAGTGGGGTTCAGGCGACTAGCTGGAGGAGGACGACCACCGGGGAGCTGTTTTTT. The encoded protein is CATSGVQATSWRRTTTGELFF.

About this clonotype: One junction end disagrees with the germline gene, perhaps due to a read error. The chain joins TRBV29-1 to TRBJ2-1; possibly TRBD2 for D (5 bases). The CDR3 totals 16 residues. The germline V gene has CDR1 SQVTM and CDR2 ANQGSEA. CDR3 in DNA: TGCCGCGTTCACACTCTAGCTGATGATACGAGGAATGAGCAGTTCTTC. Translation: CRVHTLADDTRNEQFF.

This clonotype has a count of ten or more. The chain carries TRBV28 and TRBJ1-2, with TRBD1 as a possible D gene (6 bases). V lost 2 bases and J lost 8, with 12 bases in between. This CDR3 contains 13 residues. Germline CDR1 is MDHEN and CDR2 is SYDVKM. The CDR3 nucleotides read TGTGCCAGCAGTTTAGGGGGCGCGTTCGGCTACACCTTC. Amino acids: CASSLGGAFGYTF.